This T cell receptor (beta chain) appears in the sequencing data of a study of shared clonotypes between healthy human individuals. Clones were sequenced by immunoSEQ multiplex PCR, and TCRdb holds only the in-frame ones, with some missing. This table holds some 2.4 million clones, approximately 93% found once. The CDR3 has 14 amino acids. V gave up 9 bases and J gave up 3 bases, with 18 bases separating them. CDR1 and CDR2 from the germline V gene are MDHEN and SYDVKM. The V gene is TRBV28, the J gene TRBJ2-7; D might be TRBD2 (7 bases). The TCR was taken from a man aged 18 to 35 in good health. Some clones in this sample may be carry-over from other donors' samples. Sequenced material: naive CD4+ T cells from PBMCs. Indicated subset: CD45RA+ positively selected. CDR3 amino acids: CASTGGRARYEQYF. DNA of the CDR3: TGTGCCAGTACCGGGGGGCGGGCACGCTACGAGCAGTACTTC.